A selection of T cell receptor beta chains follows, all from one sample in a study of PD-1 blockade in classical Hodgkin lymphoma. Sequenced by immunoSEQ multiplex PCR; TCRdb stores in-frame clones only, minus some. Among some 100,000 clones listed, just over 90% were seen once. Specimen: peripheral blood mononuclear cells (PBMCs), collected before the fourth cycle of nivolumab. The receptors were gathered from a human donor with classical Hodgkin lymphoma. Both conserved end residues are part of each CDR3. D genes are given only for firm matches. Some rows mark clone size as missing; the rest say once, few, many or name a class of expanded clone.

cdr3_aa cdr3_nt clone_size d_call j_call v_call
CASARNTEAFF TGTGCTAGTGCCCGGAACACTGAAGCTTTCTTT NA NA TRBJ1-1 TRBV12-5
CAISDQVQTNEQFF TGTGCCATCAGTGACCAGGTTCAAACCAATGAGCAGTTCTTC NA NA TRBJ2-1 TRBV10-3
CASSLSTDRAKLFF TGTGCCAGCAGTTTATCGACGGACAGGGCAAAACTGTTTTTT NA TRBD1 TRBJ1-4 TRBV27
CASSLVTGTSDTQYF TGCGCCAGCAGCTTGGTTACGGGGACGTCAGATACGCAGTATTTT NA NA TRBJ2-3 TRBV5-1
CASKRQGYEQYF TGTGCCAGCAAAAGACAGGGGTACGAGCAGTACTTC NA TRBD1 TRBJ2-7 TRBV6-1
CASSKTTGYEQYF TGTGCCAGTAGTAAGACGACAGGTTACGAGCAGTACTTC NA NA TRBJ2-7 TRBV19
CASSEGLADSYEQYF TGTGCCAGCAGCGAGGGACTAGCGGACTCCTACGAGCAGTACTTC NA TRBD2 TRBJ2-7 TRBV9
CASRRTGRNTEAFF TGTGCCAGCAGAAGGACAGGGAGGAACACTGAAGCTTTCTTT NA TRBD1 TRBJ1-1 TRBV5-6
CASSPRHSSYEQYF TGTGCCAGCAGCCCCCGGCACTCCTCCTACGAGCAGTACTTC NA NA TRBJ2-7 TRBV7-2
CASSPSGGAWDTQYF TGTGCCAGCAGCCCTAGCGGAGGGGCTTGGGATACGCAGTATTTT NA TRBD2 TRBJ2-3 TRBV7-9
CASSRQGGVGNTEAFF TGTGCCAGCAGCCGACAGGGAGGGGTAGGGAACACTGAAGCTTTCTTT NA TRBD1 TRBJ1-1 TRBV7-8
CASSTRDRQETQYF TGTGCCAGCAGCACTAGGGACCGCCAAGAGACCCAGTACTTC once NA TRBJ2-5 TRBV21-1
CASSVAVRMNTEAFF TGTGCCAGCAGCGTAGCGGTCAGAATGAACACTGAAGCTTTCTTT NA NA TRBJ1-1 TRBV9
CASSPRTKSRSGAFF TGTGCCAGCAGTCCAAGGACTAAGTCCCGGTCGGGAGCTTTCTTT NA NA TRBJ1-1 TRBV13
CASSNPHRDRGNTEAFF TGTGCCAGCAGCAATCCACATAGGGACAGGGGGAACACTGAAGCTTTCTTT NA NA TRBJ1-1 TRBV21-1
CASSLLLGTDTQYF TGCGCCAGCAGCTTGTTGCTAGGCACAGATACGCAGTATTTT once NA TRBJ2-3 TRBV5-1
CASIRSGPLPVNTGELFF TGTGCCAGCATAAGGTCGGGACCTCTCCCAGTTAACACCGGGGAGCTGTTTTTT once NA TRBJ2-2 TRBV27
CASSLDGIRVIAFF TGTGCCAGCAGCTTGGACGGAATACGGGTGATTGCTTTCTTT NA NA TRBJ1-1 TRBV5-5
CASSRDRDPNYGYTF TGTGCCAGCAGTCGGGACAGGGACCCTAACTATGGCTACACCTTC NA TRBD1 TRBJ1-2 TRBV6-5
CASSREYNEQFF TGTGCCAGCAGCCGCGAGTACAATGAGCAGTTCTTC NA NA TRBJ2-1 TRBV28
CASRQTGTATYEQYF TGTGCCAGCAGGCAAACCGGGACAGCAACCTACGAGCAGTACTTC NA TRBD1 TRBJ2-7 TRBV27
CASSPGISTDTQYF TGTGCCAGCAGCCCCGGTATTAGCACAGATACGCAGTATTTT NA NA TRBJ2-3 TRBV2
CASSWEKAGNYGYTF TGTGCCAGCAGTTGGGAGAAGGCAGGGAACTATGGCTACACCTTC NA NA TRBJ1-2 TRBV2
CASSMSRGSNQPQHF TGTGCCAGTAGTATGAGCAGGGGAAGCAATCAGCCCCAGCATTTT NA NA TRBJ1-5 TRBV19
CSASGNNEQFF TGCAGTGCTAGCGGGAACAATGAGCAGTTCTTC NA NA TRBJ2-1 TRBV20-1
CASSIPGILSNQPQHF TGTGCCAGCAGTATACCAGGGATACTTAGCAATCAGCCCCAGCATTTT NA NA TRBJ1-5 TRBV28
CASSLPGQGLSTEAFF TGCGCCAGCAGCTTGCCTGGACAGGGGTTGAGCACTGAAGCTTTCTTT NA TRBD1 TRBJ1-1 TRBV5-1
CASSLVGPTIF TGTGCCAGCAGCCTGGTCGGACCAACCATATTC NA NA TRBJ2-7 TRBV5-8
CASTSYSNEQFF TGTGCCAGCACCTCCTATTCCAATGAGCAGTTCTTC NA NA TRBJ2-1 TRBV2
CASSLGDNLLGEQFF TGTGCCAGCAGCTTGGGGGACAACCTCCTAGGTGAGCAGTTCTTC NA NA TRBJ2-1 TRBV5-5
CASSDLGGPSGANVLTF TGTGCCAGCAGTGATCTAGGGGGACCCTCTGGGGCCAACGTCCTGACTTTC NA NA TRBJ2-6 TRBV6-4
CASSDTDSPTDTQYF TGTGCCAGTAGCGACACCGACAGCCCCACAGATACGCAGTATTTT NA NA TRBJ2-3 TRBV19
CASSAGRQAFF TGTGCCAGCAGTGCGGGCCGCCAAGCTTTCTTT NA NA TRBJ1-1 TRBV6-5
CASSSTRGRDAFF TGTGCCAGCAGCTCAACCCGGGGCAGGGACGCTTTCTTT NA NA TRBJ1-1 TRBV7-3
CASGRGFEYGYTF TGTGCCAGTGGTCGGGGGTTTGAGTATGGCTACACCTTC NA NA TRBJ1-2 TRBV9
CASSFYRRHGYTF TGTGCCAGCAGTTTCTACAGGCGGCATGGCTACACCTTC NA NA TRBJ1-2 TRBV28
CASSQTSGSSYEQYF TGTGCCAGCAGCCAAACTAGCGGGAGCTCCTACGAGCAGTACTTC NA TRBD2 TRBJ2-7 TRBV7-9
CASSFMARGREETQYF TGTGCCAGTAGCTTTATGGCGCGGGGGCGCGAAGAGACCCAGTACTTC NA NA TRBJ2-5 TRBV5-6
CASSAWGFGRDSGNTIYF TGTGCCAGCAGTGCATGGGGCTTCGGACGGGACTCTGGAAACACCATATATTTT NA NA TRBJ1-3 TRBV25-1
CASSLYRGKPGYTF TGTGCCAGCAGCTTATACCGGGGGAAGCCTGGCTACACCTTC once NA TRBJ1-2 TRBV5-6
CASSFNLLLGQQTDQPQHF TGTGCCAGCAGTTTCAACCTACTATTGGGACAGCAAACAGATCAGCCCCAGCATTTT NA TRBD1 TRBJ1-5 TRBV28
CASSIQGATGNTIYF TGTGCCAGTAGTATACAGGGGGCGACTGGAAACACCATATATTTT NA TRBD1 TRBJ1-3 TRBV19
CASSYSGWQPQHF TGTGCCAGCAGTTACAGCGGGTGGCAGCCCCAGCATTTT few NA TRBJ1-5 TRBV6-5
CASRELGTVYNQPQHF TGTGCCAGCAGGGAGTTGGGGACAGTCTACAATCAGCCCCAGCATTTT NA TRBD1 TRBJ1-5 TRBV27
CASSPLGRGLNQPQHF TGTGCCAGCAGTCCCCTGGGCAGGGGGTTGAATCAGCCCCAGCATTTT NA TRBD1 TRBJ1-5 TRBV27
CASSIDFGQAVNEQFF TGCGCCAGCAGTATCGATTTTGGACAGGCAGTAAATGAGCAGTTCTTC NA TRBD1 TRBJ2-1 TRBV5-1
CASSLGQGGKLFF TGTGCCAGCAGCTTAGGGCAGGGCGGAAAACTGTTTTTT NA NA TRBJ1-4 TRBV7-9
CASSSPRTRAYNEQFF TGTGCCAGCAGCTCCCCCCGGACAAGAGCCTACAATGAGCAGTTCTTC few NA TRBJ2-1 TRBV7-8
CASSPDTDTQYF TGTGCCAGCTCACCGGACACAGATACGCAGTATTTT NA NA TRBJ2-3 TRBV18
CASSRGRLGQGLYEQYF TGTGCCAGCAGTCGGGGTCGGTTGGGACAGGGCTTATACGAGCAGTACTTC NA TRBD1 TRBJ2-7 TRBV5-6
CASSSRGDRANEKLFF TGTGCCAGCAGTTCCCGGGGGGACAGGGCTAATGAAAAACTGTTTTTT NA TRBD1 TRBJ1-4 TRBV6-5
CASSLEVLGEQYF TGTGCCAGCAGCTTAGAGGTCCTGGGGGAGCAGTACTTC NA NA TRBJ2-7 TRBV7-8
CASSPSGPRNEQFF TGTGCCAGCAGCCCTAGCGGTCCGAGGAATGAGCAGTTCTTC NA TRBD2 TRBJ2-1 TRBV9
CASGLAPRQGEVQPQHF TGTGCTAGTGGTTTGGCCCCCCGACAGGGGGAGGTTCAGCCCCAGCATTTT NA TRBD1 TRBJ1-5 TRBV12-5
CASRKGLQGVGVYEQYF TGTGCCAGCAGGAAAGGACTACAGGGCGTTGGGGTTTACGAGCAGTACTTC once NA TRBJ2-7 TRBV27
CASSVDSVPGLGTQYF TGTGCCAGCAGCGTCGACAGCGTCCCGGGACTAGGGACCCAGTACTTC NA TRBD2 TRBJ2-5 TRBV2
CASSFIGGELFF TGTGCCAGCAGTTTTATAGGGGGGGAGCTGTTTTTT NA NA TRBJ2-2 TRBV28
CSVEREQGWNYGYTF TGCAGCGTTGAAAGGGAACAGGGCTGGAACTATGGCTACACCTTC once NA TRBJ1-2 TRBV29-1
CASSYGGLAVTDTQYF TGTGCCAGCAGTTACGGGGGGCTAGCGGTCACAGATACGCAGTATTTT NA NA TRBJ2-3 TRBV6-5
CASSGSDTDTQYF TGTGCCAGCAGTGGCTCAGATACAGATACGCAGTATTTT NA NA TRBJ2-3 TRBV6-4